The 17 T cell receptor beta chains below all came from one sample that was sequenced in a study of blood T cells in healthy people across ages (dated by TCRdb to between 2014 and 2017). The library relied on 5' RACE. The listed sequencing device is Illumina HiSeq 2500. A second about 7 to 12 cycle PCR used a sample-barcoded 5' primer and a J-beta primer mix. TCRdb reanalyzed the raw reads on its own, using fastp at Q25 for trimming and MiXCR for clone calling, and kept in-frame beta chains. Entries are consolidated by CDR3 protein sequence, retaining the most common genes and DNA. The sample table shows about 2 million distinct CDR3 sequences, and just under 50% are seen once. The ten largest clones add up to around 2.1% of the sample. Sequencing was carried out using blood. All receptors derive from a woman aged 40-49 years in good health.

The chain joins TRBV20-1 to TRBJ1-1, with D tentatively TRBD1 (5 bases). Trimming stripped 5 bases from V and 1 base from J, with 11 bases between. CDR3 length: 13 amino acids. The germline CDR1 and CDR2 sequences are DFQATT and SNEGSKA (reference sequence). The CDR3: CSAPDSTNTEAFF. The CDR3 region has the DNA TGCAGTGCTCCTGACAGTACGAACACTGAAGCTTTCTTT.

DNA for the CDR3: TGTGCCAGCAGCCCCCGGGACAGGTTCATGAACACTGAAGCTTTCTTT. Translated, it gives CASSPRDRFMNTEAFF. The rearrangement links TRBV7-2 to TRBJ1-1; 8 bases line up with TRBD1. J gave up 0 bases and V 5 bases, and 8 bases lay outside the gene matches. The CDR3 runs to 16 residues. CDR1 is SGHTA, CDR2 FQGNSA, per germline. Complete variable domain (other parts from reference TRBV7-2 and TRBJ1-1): GAGVSQSPSNKVTEKGKDVELRCDPISGHTALYWYRQSLGQGLEFLIYFQGNSAPDKSGLPSDRFSAERTGGSVSTLTIQRTQQEDSAVYLCASSPRDRFMNTEAFFGQGTRLTVV.

The gene calls are TRBV28 and TRBJ2-6; D uncertain. The V end lost 7 bases, the J end lost 0 bases, and 7 bases lay between the germline ends. The CDR3 is 14 amino acids. Germline loops: CDR1 MDHEN, CDR2 SYDVKM. In nucleotides, the CDR3 is TGTGCCAGCACAGGCAGCTCTGGGGCCAACGTCCTGACTTTC. Residues: CASTGSSGANVLTF.

CDR3 sequence (DNA): TGCAGTGCTAGGGAAGGTTGTGGCTACACCTTC. Protein product: CSAREGCGYTF. This chain links TRBV20-1 with TRBJ1-2; D is unresolved. Between the trimmed V and J ends, which lost 3 bases and 7 bases, there was a span of 9 bases. The germline CDR1 and CDR2 sequences are DFQATT and SNEGSKA (reference sequence). The CDR3 runs to 11 residues.

This clonotype appeared a few times. The chain carries TRBV9 and TRBJ2-1; 9 nucleotides match TRBD2. After removal of 4 bases from V and 10 bases from J, the junction contained 6 bases not matched to a gene. Germline-derived CDR1 and CDR2 are SGDLS and YYNGEE. This CDR3 is 13 amino acids long. The CDR3 loop reads CASSPRTSAEQFF. The CDR3 DNA reads TGTGCCAGCAGCCCTCGGACTAGCGCCGAGCAGTTCTTC.

Only a few counts were recorded for this clonotype. This chain connects TRBV5-6 to TRBJ2-7; a weak D match, TRBD1 (5 bases). Germline assignment: CDR1 SGHDT and CDR2 YYEEEE. The germline V and J ends were trimmed by 3 bases and 2 bases, with 9 bases remaining between them. The CDR3 extends over 13 amino acids. CDR3 in DNA: TGTGCCAGCAGCTGGGGCAGGGCCTACGAGCAGTACTTC. Residues: CASSWGRAYEQYF.

The CDR3 sequence: CASIDSLTEAFF. The CDR3 DNA is TGTGCCAGCATTGACAGTCTCACTGAAGCTTTCTTT. V usage is TRBV28 and J usage is TRBJ1-1; a possible D gene is TRBD1 (5 bases). Germline loops: CDR1 MDHEN, CDR2 SYDVKM. The V end was cut by 7 bases, the J end by 4 bases, with 10 bases between. CDR3 length: 12 amino acids.

The rearrangement links TRBV2 to TRBJ2-1; 11 bases fit TRBD2. The CDR3 extends over 16 amino acids. The germline gives CDR1 SNHLY, CDR2 FYNNEI. V lost 0 bases and J lost 9; bases outside the gene matches: 7. As DNA, the CDR3 is TGTGCCAGCAGTGAAGCCCTAACTAGCGGGGGCCTTGAGCAGTTCTTC. Amino acids: CASSEALTSGGLEQFF.

This clonotype was recorded once. A read error may produce the germline difference seen at one junction end. The chain uses TRBV15 and TRBJ2-7; 8 bases are a match to TRBD1. The CDR3 is made up of 18 amino acids. Germline values: CDR1 LNHNV, CDR2 YYDKDF (reference sequence). CDR3 sequence reads: CTTSRATGVPSLSYEQYF. CDR3 sequence (DNA): TGTACCACCAGCAGGGCGACAGGGGTACCTTCCCTCTCCTACGAGCAGTACTTC. The full variable domain, rest sourced from reference TRBV15 and TRBJ2-7, is DAMVIQNPRYQVTQFGKPVTLSCSQTLNHNVMYWYQQKSSQAPKLLFHYYDKDFNNEADTPDNFQSRRPNTSFCFLDIRSPGLGDTAMYLCTTSRATGVPSLSYEQYFGPGTRLTVT.

The chain carries TRBV4-3 and TRBJ2-1; 8 bases line up with TRBD2. Germline V CDR1 and CDR2: LGHNA, YSLEER. The CDR3 is made up of 15 amino acids. With V trimmed by 1 base and J by 8 bases, 7 bases remained unmatched. CDR3 region: CASSQAGGPYDEQFF. The CDR3 coding sequence is TGCGCCAGCAGCCAAGCGGGGGGGCCGTACGATGAGCAGTTCTTC.

The chain links TRBV20-1 to TRBJ1-2, with D possibly TRBD1 on 5 matching bases. This CDR3 has 14 residues. Trimming removed 3 bases from V and 6 bases from J, with 17 bases in between. Germline-derived CDR1 and CDR2 are DFQATT and SNEGSKA (reference sequence). CDR3 region: CSASPSGRGDGYTF. The CDR3 DNA reads TGCAGTGCTAGTCCTTCAGGCCGGGGGGATGGCTACACCTTC.

A single count supports this clonotype. V usage is TRBV5-1 and J usage is TRBJ2-3; no firm D call. Trimming cost V 5 bases and J 1 base, with 8 bases left between them. CDR1 and CDR2 (germline): SGHRS, YFSETQ. The CDR3 is 13 amino acids. For the CDR3, the DNA is TGCGCCAGCAGAGGGAAGCGCACAGATACGCAGTATTTT. Protein: CASRGKRTDTQYF.

The rearrangement joins TRBV7-2 to TRBJ1-6; no clear D. Germline V lookup: CDR1 SGHTA, CDR2 FQGNSA. This CDR3 contains 16 residues. The V end lost 5 bases, the J end lost 4 bases, and 15 bases lay between the germline ends. The CDR3 sequence is CASSPRSPQYNSPLHF. The CDR3 nucleotides are TGTGCCAGCAGCCCGCGAAGCCCGCAGTATAATTCACCCCTCCACTTT.

The rearrangement links TRBV4-3 to TRBJ1-1; 7 positions match TRBD1. V was pared by 1 base and J by 1 base, with 12 bases of the junction left unmatched. CDR3 length: 18 amino acids. Germline V CDR1 and CDR2: LGHNA, YSLEER. CDR3: CASSQVPNRGRPNTEAFF. CDR3 DNA: TGCGCCAGCAGCCAAGTCCCCAACAGGGGCCGGCCGAACACTGAAGCTTTCTTT.

This clonotype was counted between two and nine times. The chain recombines TRBV3-1 with TRBJ2-1, with 9 bases that match TRBD1. The CDR3 contains 15 residues. V trimming: 3 bases; J trimming: 3 bases; junction bases outside the gene matches: 3. In germline, CDR1 is LGHDT, CDR2 YNNKEL (reference sequence). In DNA form, the CDR3 reads TGTGCCAGCAGCCATAGACAGGGGGGCTACAATGAGCAGTTCTTC. Its protein is CASSHRQGGYNEQFF.

This chain joins TRBV10-3 and TRBJ1-6, with 9 positions matching TRBD1. With 2 bases clipped from V and 11 bases from J, the junction kept 7 bases outside the gene matches. This CDR3 contains 15 residues. CDR1 ENHRY and CDR2 SYGVKD come from the germline V gene. CDR3 coding DNA: TGTGCCATCAGTGAGCCGGGACAGGGTCTAACACCCCTCCACTTT. Encoded protein: CAISEPGQGLTPLHF.

The genes are TRBV3-1 and TRBJ1-2; 8 nucleotides align to TRBD1. Per the germline V gene, CDR1 is LGHDT and CDR2 is YNNKEL (reference sequence). With 2 bases clipped from V and 6 bases from J, the junction kept 8 bases outside the gene matches. The CDR3 is 15 residues long. The CDR3, as DNA: TGTGCCAGCAGCCAACCAGGACAGGGCCGGAATGGCTACACCTTC. Its translation: CASSQPGQGRNGYTF.